Described below is a single T cell receptor beta chain sequence and its context. The target antigen is unknown. Other DNA sequences from this sample encode an identical CDR3 as well. The PCR was carried out with 60 Vbeta primers and 13 Jbeta primers. Original processing notes: Later analysis identified roughly 84 million unique TCR beta chains, about 10 million shared. Assay used: immunoSEQ multiplex PCR; TCRdb lists only in-frame clones, some missing. V and J calls and clone size come straight from that table; D and trimming were deduced from the DNA. The table lists 120,000 to 150,000 clones. CDR3 length equals 16 residues. Germline V gene sequence: CDR1 SGHRS, CDR2 YFSETQ. The V gene end was trimmed by 4 bases and the J gene end by 3 bases; junction bases not matched to a gene: 4. The entry originates in a study of cytomegalovirus exposure and HLA in healthy donors. Findings and caveats of the study: It was reported that TCR beta sequences correctly inferred the HLA-A and HLA-B alleles for most subjects. Despite most TCR sequences being rare, some public TCRs occurred in many donors.

This receptor was taken from a woman in her forties or fifties in good health and CMV-seronegative. The source material was PBMCs. The chain is built from TRBV5-1 and TRBJ2-5; TRBD2 aligns across 15 bases. CDR3 coding DNA: TGCGCCAGCAGCCCACGGACTAGCGGGGGGGAAGAGACCCAGTACTTC. Its translation: CASSPRTSGGEETQYF.